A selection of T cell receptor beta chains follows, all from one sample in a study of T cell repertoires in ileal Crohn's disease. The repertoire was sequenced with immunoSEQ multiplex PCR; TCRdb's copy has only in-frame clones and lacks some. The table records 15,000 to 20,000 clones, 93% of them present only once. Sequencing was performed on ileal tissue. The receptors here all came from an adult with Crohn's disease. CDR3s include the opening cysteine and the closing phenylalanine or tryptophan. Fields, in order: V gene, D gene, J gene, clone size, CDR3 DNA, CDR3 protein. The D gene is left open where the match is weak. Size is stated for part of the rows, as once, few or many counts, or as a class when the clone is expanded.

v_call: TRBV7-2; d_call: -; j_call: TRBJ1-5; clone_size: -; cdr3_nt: TGTGCCAGCAGCCCGTGGGGGCTCGGCAATCAGCCCCAGCATTTT; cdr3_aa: CASSPWGLGNQPQHF
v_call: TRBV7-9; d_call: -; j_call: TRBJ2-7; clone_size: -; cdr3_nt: TGTGCCAGCAGCCACGGGTACTATAGCTCCTACGAGCAGTACTTC; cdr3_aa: CASSHGYYSSYEQYF
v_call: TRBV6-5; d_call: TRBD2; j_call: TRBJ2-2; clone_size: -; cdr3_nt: TGTGCCAGCAGTTACTCCCTAGCGGGCAACACCGGGGAGCTGTTTTTT; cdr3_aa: CASSYSLAGNTGELFF
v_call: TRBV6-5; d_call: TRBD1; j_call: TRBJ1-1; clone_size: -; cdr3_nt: TGTGCCAGCCACGGACAGGGCGGGATTGAAGCTTTCTTT; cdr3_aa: CASHGQGGIEAFF
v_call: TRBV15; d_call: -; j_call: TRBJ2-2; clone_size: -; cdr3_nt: TGTGCCACCAGCAAAACTATAGAGGCCGGGGAGCTGTTTTTT; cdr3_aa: CATSKTIEAGELFF
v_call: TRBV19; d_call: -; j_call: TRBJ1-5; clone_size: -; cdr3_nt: TGTGCCAGTAGTACCGGGACAAATAGCAATCAGCCCCAGCATTTT; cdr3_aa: CASSTGTNSNQPQHF
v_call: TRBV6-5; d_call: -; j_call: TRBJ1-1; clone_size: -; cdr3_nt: TGTGCCAGCAGTCCGGGAGGGGGTGAAGCTTTCTTT; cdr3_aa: CASSPGGGEAFF
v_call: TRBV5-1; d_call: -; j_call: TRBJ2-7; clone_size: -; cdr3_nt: TGCGCCAGCAGCTTGGCGCGGAATCCTTACGAGCAGTACTTC; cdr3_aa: CASSLARNPYEQYF
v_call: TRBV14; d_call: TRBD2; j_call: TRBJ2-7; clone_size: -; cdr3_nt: TGTGCCAGCAGCCCTCGGACTAGCGGGTCCTACGAGCAGTACTTC; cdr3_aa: CASSPRTSGSYEQYF
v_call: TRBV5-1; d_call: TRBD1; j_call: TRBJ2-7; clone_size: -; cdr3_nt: TGCGCCAGCAGCTTACAGGGGGCGGGCTACGAGCAGTACTTC; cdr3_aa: CASSLQGAGYEQYF
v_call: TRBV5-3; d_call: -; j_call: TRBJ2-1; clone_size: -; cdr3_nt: TGTGCCAGAATCCCGATTATAAAGCAAGACTACAATGAGCAGTTCTTC; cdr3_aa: CARIPIIKQDYNEQFF
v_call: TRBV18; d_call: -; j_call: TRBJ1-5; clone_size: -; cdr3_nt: TGTGCCAGCTCAGAAGGACAGTCTAATCAGCCCCAGCATTTT; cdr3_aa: CASSEGQSNQPQHF
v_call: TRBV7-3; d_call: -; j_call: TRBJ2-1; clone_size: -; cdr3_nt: TGTGCCAGCAGCTTACTGGCCCAGAATGAGCAGTTCTTC; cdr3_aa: CASSLLAQNEQFF
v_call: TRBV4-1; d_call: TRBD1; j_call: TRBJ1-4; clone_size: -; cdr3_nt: TGCGCCAGCAGCCAAGCGGGACAGGGGAACGAAAAACTGTTTTTT; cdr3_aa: CASSQAGQGNEKLFF
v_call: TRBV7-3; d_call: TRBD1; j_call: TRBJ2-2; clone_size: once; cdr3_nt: TGTGCCAGCAGCGGCCCGGGACAGGGTAATACCGGGGAGCTGTTTTTT; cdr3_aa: CASSGPGQGNTGELFF
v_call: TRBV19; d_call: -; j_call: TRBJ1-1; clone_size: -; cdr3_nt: TGTGCCAGTAGTATTGACGCGGTGAGGGCTGAAGCTTTCTTT; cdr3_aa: CASSIDAVRAEAFF
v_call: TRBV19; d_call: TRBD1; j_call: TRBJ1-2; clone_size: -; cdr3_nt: TGTGCCAGTAGCTTCGGGACAGGTCCTAACTATGGCTACACCTTC; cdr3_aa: CASSFGTGPNYGYTF
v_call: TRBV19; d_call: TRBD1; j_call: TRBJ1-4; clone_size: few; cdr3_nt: TGTGCCAGTAGTATCGAGGGGACAGGGGCTAATGAAAAACTGTTTTTT; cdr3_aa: CASSIEGTGANEKLFF
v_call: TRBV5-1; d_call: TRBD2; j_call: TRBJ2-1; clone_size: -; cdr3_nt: TGCGCCAGCAGCCCCCGTCAGCGGGGGTACAATGAGCAGTTCTTC; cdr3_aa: CASSPRQRGYNEQFF
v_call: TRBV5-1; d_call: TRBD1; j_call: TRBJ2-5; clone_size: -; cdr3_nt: TGCGCCAGCAGGCCGCAGGGGGCCAAAGAGACCCAGTACTTC; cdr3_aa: CASRPQGAKETQYF
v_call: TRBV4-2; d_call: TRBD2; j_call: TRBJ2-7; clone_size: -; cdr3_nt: TGTGCCAGCAGCCATGAATCGGGACTAGCCGGCGAGCAGTACTTC; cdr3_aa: CASSHESGLAGEQYF
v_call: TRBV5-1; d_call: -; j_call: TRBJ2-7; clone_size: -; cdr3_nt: TGCGCCAGCAGCGCCCAACTTAGCGACTACGAGCAGTACTTC; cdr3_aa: CASSAQLSDYEQYF
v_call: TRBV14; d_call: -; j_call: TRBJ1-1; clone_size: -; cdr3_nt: TGTGCCAGCAGCCAAGTCCGGGGGGGGAGGATGAACACTGAAGCTTTCTTT; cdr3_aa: CASSQVRGGRMNTEAFF
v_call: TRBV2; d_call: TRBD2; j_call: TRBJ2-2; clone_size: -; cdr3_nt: TGTGCCAGCACCCGGGGGGGGGCTGTCCTGGACACCGGGGAGCTGTTTTTT; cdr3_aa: CASTRGGAVLDTGELFF
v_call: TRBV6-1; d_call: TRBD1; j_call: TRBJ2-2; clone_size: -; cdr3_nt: TGTGCCAGTAGGACAGGGAGGAACACCGGGGAGCTGTTTTTT; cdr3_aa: CASRTGRNTGELFF
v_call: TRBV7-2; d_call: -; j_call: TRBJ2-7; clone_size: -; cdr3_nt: TGTGCCAGCAGCTTATCTGGCGGGTCCTACGAGCAGTACTTC; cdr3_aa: CASSLSGGSYEQYF
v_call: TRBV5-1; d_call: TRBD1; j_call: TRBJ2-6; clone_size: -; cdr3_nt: TGCGCCAGCAGCTTGTGGACGGGACAGGTCCTCTCTGGGGCCAACGTCCTGACTTTC; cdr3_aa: CASSLWTGQVLSGANVLTF
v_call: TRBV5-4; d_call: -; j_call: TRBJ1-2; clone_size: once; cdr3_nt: TGTGCCAGCAGCTTGGCCGGAGGAATCTATGGCTACACCTTC; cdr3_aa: CASSLAGGIYGYTF